This T cell receptor beta chain was observed in a study of identical twins. The V segment lost 5 bases and the J segment 6 bases; nucleotides outside the gene matches: 3. CDR3 length equals 13 residues. CDR1 and CDR2 from the germline V gene are MDHEN and SYDVKM. Note on this clonotype: Its specificity is not known.

Findings and caveats of the study: Twins showed weaker excess sharing in their beta out-of-frame sequences. Insertions were fewer in abundant cord blood beta clonotypes, whereas memory repertoires showed none of this pattern.

A universal primer site came from template switching; cDNA carried unique molecular identifiers. TCRdb analysed the 5' RACE reads with MiXCR anew, one entry per CDR3 protein. Among 310,000 or so distinct CDR3 sequences, roughly 8.6% were seen once, and the ten largest hold about 2.1%. These data were also reused for a study on yellow fever vaccine responses in identical twins.

This sequence was found in a woman between 18 and 30 years old in good health. Material: memory (CD45RO+) T cells sorted from blood. The chain links TRBV28 to TRBJ2-1; 8 nucleotides match TRBD1. The CDR3, as DNA: TGTGCCAGCAGTCCGGACAGGGTCAATGAGCAGTTCTTC. Translated, it gives CASSPDRVNEQFF.